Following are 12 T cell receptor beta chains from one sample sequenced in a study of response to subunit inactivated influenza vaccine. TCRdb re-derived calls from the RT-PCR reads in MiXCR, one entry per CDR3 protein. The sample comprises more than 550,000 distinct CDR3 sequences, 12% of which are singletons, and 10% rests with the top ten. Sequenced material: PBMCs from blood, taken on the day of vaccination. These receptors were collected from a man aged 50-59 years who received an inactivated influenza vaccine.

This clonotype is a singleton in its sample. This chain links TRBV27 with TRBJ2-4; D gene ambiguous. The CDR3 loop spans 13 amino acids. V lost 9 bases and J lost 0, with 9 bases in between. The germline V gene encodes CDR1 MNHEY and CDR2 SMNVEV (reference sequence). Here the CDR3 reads CASGTLAKNIQYF. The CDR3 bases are TGTGCCAGTGGAACACTAGCCAAAAACATTCAGTACTTC.

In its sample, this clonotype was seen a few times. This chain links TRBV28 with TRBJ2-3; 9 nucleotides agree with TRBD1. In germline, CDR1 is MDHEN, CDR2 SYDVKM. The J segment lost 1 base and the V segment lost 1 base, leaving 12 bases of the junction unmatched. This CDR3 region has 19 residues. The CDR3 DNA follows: TGTGCCAGCAGTTTATACTCCCGAGTGGACAGGGGAGGCACAGATACGCAGTATTTT. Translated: CASSLYSRVDRGGTDTQYF.

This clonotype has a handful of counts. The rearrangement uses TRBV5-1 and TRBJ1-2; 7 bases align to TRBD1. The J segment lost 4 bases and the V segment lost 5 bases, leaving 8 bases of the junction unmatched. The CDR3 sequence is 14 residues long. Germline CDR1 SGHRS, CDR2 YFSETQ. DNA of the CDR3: TGCGCCAGCAGGCCGGGACAGTCCCTCTATGGCTACACCTTC. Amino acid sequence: CASRPGQSLYGYTF.

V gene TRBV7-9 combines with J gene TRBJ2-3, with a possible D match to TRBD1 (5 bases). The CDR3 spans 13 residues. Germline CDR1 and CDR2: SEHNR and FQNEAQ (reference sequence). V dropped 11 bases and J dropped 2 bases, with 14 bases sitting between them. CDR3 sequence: CAGWQGNTDTQYF. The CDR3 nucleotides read TGTGCCGGATGGCAGGGCAACACAGATACGCAGTATTTT. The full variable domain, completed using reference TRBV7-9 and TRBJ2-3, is DTGVSQNPRHKITKRGQNVTFRCDPISEHNRLYWYRQTLGQGPEFLTYFQNEAQLEKSRLLSDRFSAERPKGSFSTLEIQRTEQGDSAMYLCAGWQGNTDTQYFGPGTRLTVL.

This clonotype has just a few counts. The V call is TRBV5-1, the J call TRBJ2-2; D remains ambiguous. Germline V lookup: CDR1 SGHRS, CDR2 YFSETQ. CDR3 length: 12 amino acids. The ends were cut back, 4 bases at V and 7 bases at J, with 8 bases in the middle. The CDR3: CASSPSIGELFF. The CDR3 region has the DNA TGCGCCAGCAGCCCCTCAATCGGGGAGCTGTTTTTT. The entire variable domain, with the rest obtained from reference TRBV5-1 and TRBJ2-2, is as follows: KAGVTQTPRYLIKTRGQQVTLSCSPISGHRSVSWYQQTPGQGLQFLFEYFSETQRNKGNFPGRFSGRQFSNSRSEMNVSTLELGDSALYLCASSPSIGELFFGEGSRLTVL.

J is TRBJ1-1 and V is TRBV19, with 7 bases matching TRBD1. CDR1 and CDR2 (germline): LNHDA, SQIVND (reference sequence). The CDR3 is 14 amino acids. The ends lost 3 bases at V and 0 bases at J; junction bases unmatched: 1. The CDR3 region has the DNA TGTGCCAGTAGTATGGGGACAGTGAACACTGAAGCTTTCTTT. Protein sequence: CASSMGTVNTEAFF.

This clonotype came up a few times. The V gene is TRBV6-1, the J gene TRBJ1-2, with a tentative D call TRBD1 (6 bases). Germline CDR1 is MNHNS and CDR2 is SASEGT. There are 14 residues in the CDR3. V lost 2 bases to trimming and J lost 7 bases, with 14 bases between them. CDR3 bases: TGTGCCAGCAGTGAACAAATCGGGGGGCTTGGCTACACCTTC. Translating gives CASSEQIGGLGYTF.

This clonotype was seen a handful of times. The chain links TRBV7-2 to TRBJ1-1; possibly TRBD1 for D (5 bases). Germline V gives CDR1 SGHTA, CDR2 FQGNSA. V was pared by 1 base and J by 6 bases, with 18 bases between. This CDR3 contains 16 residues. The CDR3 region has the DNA TGTGCCAGCAGCTTAGAGAGTCTCTCCAGGGCCCCTGAAGCTTTCTTT. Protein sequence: CASSLESLSRAPEAFF. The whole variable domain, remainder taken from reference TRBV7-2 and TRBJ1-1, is GAGVSQSPSNKVTEKGKDVELRCDPISGHTALYWYRQSLGQGLEFLIYFQGNSAPDKSGLPSDRFSAERTGGSVSTLTIQRTQQEDSAVYLCASSLESLSRAPEAFFGQGTRLTVV.

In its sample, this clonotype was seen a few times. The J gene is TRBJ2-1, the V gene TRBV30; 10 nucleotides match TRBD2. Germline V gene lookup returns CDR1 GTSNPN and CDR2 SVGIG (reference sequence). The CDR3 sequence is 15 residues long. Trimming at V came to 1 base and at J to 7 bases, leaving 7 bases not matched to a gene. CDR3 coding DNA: TGTGCCTGGAGTGGGCTAGCGGGAGTTCGAAATGAGCAGTTCTTC. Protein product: CAWSGLAGVRNEQFF.

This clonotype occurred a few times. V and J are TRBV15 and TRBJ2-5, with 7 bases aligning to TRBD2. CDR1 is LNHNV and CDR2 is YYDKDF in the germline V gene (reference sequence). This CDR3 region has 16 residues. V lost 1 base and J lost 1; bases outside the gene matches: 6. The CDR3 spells CATSRAGAGTQETQYF. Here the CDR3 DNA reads TGTGCCACCAGCAGAGCGGGAGCGGGGACCCAAGAGACCCAGTACTTC.

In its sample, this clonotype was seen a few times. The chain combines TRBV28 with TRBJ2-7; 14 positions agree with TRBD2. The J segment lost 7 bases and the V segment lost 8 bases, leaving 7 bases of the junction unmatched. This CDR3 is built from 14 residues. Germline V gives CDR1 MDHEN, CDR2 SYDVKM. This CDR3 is CASHRLAGGKEQYF. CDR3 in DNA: TGTGCCAGCCACAGACTAGCGGGAGGGAAGGAGCAGTACTTC. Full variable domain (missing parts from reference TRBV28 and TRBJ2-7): DVKVTQSSRYLVKRTGEKVFLECVQDMDHENMFWYRQDPGLGLRLIYFSYDVKMKEKGDIPEGYSVSREKKERFSLILESASTNQTSMYLCASHRLAGGKEQYFGPGTRLTVT.

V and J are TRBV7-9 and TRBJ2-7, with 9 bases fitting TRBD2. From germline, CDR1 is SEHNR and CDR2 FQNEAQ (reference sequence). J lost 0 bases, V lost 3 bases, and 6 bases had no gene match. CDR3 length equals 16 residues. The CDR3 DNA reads TGTGCCAGCAGCTTTGGGCTAGCGGGGTACTCCTACGAGCAGTACTTC. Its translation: CASSFGLAGYSYEQYF.